This T cell receptor beta chain was identified during a study of early T cells in non-severe SARS-CoV-2 infection. Looking at the study overall: Chains were not paired, and sequencing was done on bulk RNA from unsorted whole blood. General study findings and limits: In VDJdb matching, anti-spike CD8 responses were favored while private and CD4 specificities went missing.

The CDR3 sequence is 14 residues long. The germline V and J ends were trimmed by 3 bases and 5 bases, with 13 bases remaining between them. Germline lookup yields CDR1 SGHAT and CDR2 FQNNGV. This clonotype has ten or more counts. The antigen remains undetermined. As part of library construction, unique molecular identifiers were attached to individual cDNA molecules. Each CDR3 protein is one row after TCRdb ran MiXCR on the 5' RACE reads. Counted here are over 30,000 distinct CDR3 sequences, roughly 5.7% occurring once; the ten biggest clones make up roughly 5%. This rearrangement joins TRBV11-2 to TRBJ1-1; weak D call: TRBD1 (5 bases). The clonotype originates from an adult who was a healthcare worker with PCR-confirmed SARS-CoV-2 infection or an uninfected control (not recorded which). Sequencing was done on a sample of whole blood. Here the CDR3 reads CASSFPGTVTEAFF. For the CDR3, the DNA is TGTGCCAGCAGCTTTCCAGGGACGGTTACTGAAGCTTTCTTT.